A selection of T cell receptor beta chains follows, all from one sample in a study of regulatory T cells in long-lasting Graves disease. MiXCR, applied by TCRdb to the multiplex PCR reads, yields one record per CDR3 protein. The data contain some 330,000 distinct CDR3 sequences, 12% of them singletons. Another study also made use of these data, one on T cells in Graves' hyperthyroidism and ophthalmopathy.

The sequencing here drew on peripheral blood mononuclear cells (PBMCs), taken at new diagnosis, from a patient treated with antithyroid drugs. The origin of the receptors is a young woman with Graves disease. CDR3s include the opening cysteine and the closing phenylalanine or tryptophan. Each record gives: V gene, clone size, D gene, J gene, CDR3 DNA, CDR3 protein. The D gene is left open where the match is weak. Part of the rows lack a size; the others show once, few, many or a class for expanded clones.

V: TRBV3-1; size: many; D: -; J: TRBJ2-1; DNA: TGTGCCAGCAGCCTAACTAGACTTTCTGAGCAGTTCTTC; CDR3: CASSLTRLSEQFF
V: TRBV29-1; size: many; D: -; J: TRBJ1-1; DNA: TGCAGCGTTGTTGGCAGCAACACTGAAGCTTTCTTT; CDR3: CSVVGSNTEAFF
V: TRBV30; size: -; D: TRBD2; J: TRBJ2-2; DNA: TGTGCCTGGAGTGTTCGGGAGGGGACCGGGGAGCTGTTTTTT; CDR3: CAWSVREGTGELFF
V: TRBV20-1; size: -; D: TRBD1; J: TRBJ2-1; DNA: TGCAGTGCTAGGGGGCTCAGGGGGCTAAATGAGCAGTTCTTC; CDR3: CSARGLRGLNEQFF
V: TRBV20-1; size: -; D: -; J: TRBJ2-3; DNA: TGCACCCCCGGGGGAGCTAGGGCTAGCACAGATACGCAGTATTTT; CDR3: CTPGGARASTDTQYF
V: TRBV20-1; size: few; D: -; J: TRBJ2-3; DNA: TGCAGTGCGAGTAGGCTAGCGATGGCAGATACGCAGTATTTT; CDR3: CSASRLAMADTQYF
V: TRBV20-1; size: many; D: -; J: TRBJ1-1; DNA: TGCAGTGCTAGGTTCGTCGGGGGCACTGAAGCTTTCTTT; CDR3: CSARFVGGTEAFF
V: TRBV28; size: many; D: -; J: TRBJ1-4; DNA: TGTGCCAGCAGTTTGGCGGCAGAGGAAAAACTGTTTTTT; CDR3: CASSLAAEEKLFF
V: TRBV11-2; size: many; D: TRBD2; J: TRBJ2-1; DNA: TGTGCCAGCAGTCAAATAGCGGGAGTAGGCAATGAGCAGTTCTTC; CDR3: CASSQIAGVGNEQFF
V: TRBV20-1; size: -; D: TRBD2; J: TRBJ2-1; DNA: TGCAGTGCCCGCGGGGGGAGCGGGGACGTCAATGAGCAGTTCTTC; CDR3: CSARGGSGDVNEQFF
V: TRBV9; size: -; D: TRBD2; J: TRBJ2-1; DNA: TGTGCCAGCAGCGTATCAAGCGGGAGTAATGAGCAGTTCTTC; CDR3: CASSVSSGSNEQFF
V: TRBV28; size: few; D: -; J: TRBJ2-7; DNA: TGTGCCAGCAGTTTAAATTCGCGGGAGCAGTACTTC; CDR3: CASSLNSREQYF
V: TRBV20-1; size: many; D: TRBD2; J: TRBJ2-7; DNA: TGCAGTGCTAGAGGAAGAACTAGCGAATCTTACGAGCAGTACTTC; CDR3: CSARGRTSESYEQYF
V: TRBV7-2; size: many; D: -; J: TRBJ1-1; DNA: TGTGCCAGCAGCCCTAGCCCATCCCCCAAACCTTTGAACACTGAAGCTTTCTTT; CDR3: CASSPSPSPKPLNTEAFF
V: TRBV4-1; size: many; D: -; J: TRBJ1-2; DNA: TGCGCCAGCAGCCAAGTCCTGGGAACAACTATCTATGGCTACACCTTC; CDR3: CASSQVLGTTIYGYTF
V: TRBV7-3; size: many; D: TRBD2; J: TRBJ2-3; DNA: TGTGCCAGCAGCTCGACTAGTAGCGGGAGTAACCCAGATACGCAGTATTTT; CDR3: CASSSTSSGSNPDTQYF
V: TRBV7-2; size: many; D: TRBD2; J: TRBJ2-3; DNA: TGTGCCAGCAGCTTGACTAGCGGATTCACAGATACGCAGTATTTT; CDR3: CASSLTSGFTDTQYF
V: TRBV20-1; size: many; D: -; J: TRBJ2-2; DNA: TGCAGTGCCAGCACTCCGAACACCGGGGAGCTGTTTTTT; CDR3: CSASTPNTGELFF
V: TRBV6-9; size: -; D: TRBD2; J: TRBJ2-1; DNA: TGTGCCAGCAGTTCTCGGGGGACTAGCGGGGTGAATGAGCAGTTCTTC; CDR3: CASSSRGTSGVNEQFF
V: TRBV5-1; size: many; D: -; J: TRBJ1-2; DNA: TGCGCCAGCACTTTACTTGGACAGAACTATGGCTACACCTTC; CDR3: CASTLLGQNYGYTF
V: TRBV29-1; size: many; D: TRBD1; J: TRBJ2-5; DNA: TGCAGCGTTGAGTGGGGACAGGGGGGAGAGACCCAGTACTTC; CDR3: CSVEWGQGGETQYF
V: TRBV3-1; size: -; D: -; J: TRBJ2-4; DNA: TGTGCCAGCAGCCGCATCACAGCAGCCAAAAACATTCAGTACTTC; CDR3: CASSRITAAKNIQYF
V: TRBV7-9; size: many; D: -; J: TRBJ1-1; DNA: TGTGCCAGCAGCTTAAGAAAGGGGGTAAGGAACACTGAAGCTTTCTTT; CDR3: CASSLRKGVRNTEAFF
V: TRBV6-2/TRBV6-3; size: few; D: TRBD2; J: TRBJ2-3; DNA: TGTGCCAGCAGTTATGTTCGTAGCGGGGGAGATACGCAGTATTTT; CDR3: CASSYVRSGGDTQYF
V: TRBV12-3/TRBV12-4; size: few; D: -; J: TRBJ1-1; DNA: TGTGCCAGCAGTTTAAGTAGTACAGGCGATGAAGCTTTCTTT; CDR3: CASSLSSTGDEAFF
V: TRBV9; size: many; D: -; J: TRBJ2-5; DNA: TGTGCCAGCAGCGCAAACACCGGGGAGACCCAGTACTTC; CDR3: CASSANTGETQYF
V: TRBV28; size: many; D: TRBD2; J: TRBJ2-7; DNA: TGTGCCAGCAGTTTGATAGCGGGAGGGAAATACGAGCAGTACTTC; CDR3: CASSLIAGGKYEQYF
V: TRBV20-1; size: many; D: -; J: TRBJ1-3; DNA: TGCAGTGCTAGAGATAAAGGGGTCTCTGGAAACACCATATATTTT; CDR3: CSARDKGVSGNTIYF
V: TRBV20-1; size: many; D: TRBD1; J: TRBJ2-1; DNA: TGCAGTGCTAGCGGGACAGGGTCCTACAATGAGCAGTTCTTC; CDR3: CSASGTGSYNEQFF
V: TRBV12-3/TRBV12-4; size: many; D: -; J: TRBJ1-1; DNA: TGTGCCAGCAGTTTAGCGCGGCAGGGGAACACTGAAGCTTTCTTT; CDR3: CASSLARQGNTEAFF
V: TRBV5-1; size: many; D: -; J: TRBJ2-1; DNA: TGCGCCAGCAGCTCGACGTGGCGCAGTACCTACAATGAGCAGTTCTTC; CDR3: CASSSTWRSTYNEQFF
V: TRBV27; size: many; D: TRBD1; J: TRBJ2-1; DNA: TGTGCCAGCAGTTTGGGGCAGGGGGTTGAGCAGTTCTTC; CDR3: CASSLGQGVEQFF
V: TRBV15; size: few; D: TRBD2; J: TRBJ2-3; DNA: TGTGCCACCAGCAGAGGCGGGAGGGCCGGAACAGATACGCAGTATTTT; CDR3: CATSRGGRAGTDTQYF
V: TRBV2; size: many; D: -; J: TRBJ1-4; DNA: TGTGCCAGCAGGAACACAGGGATTGCAACTAATGAAAAACTGTTTTTT; CDR3: CASRNTGIATNEKLFF
V: TRBV27; size: -; D: TRBD2; J: TRBJ2-1; DNA: TGTGCCAGTGCGGGAGGGAATGAGCAGTTCTTC; CDR3: CASAGGNEQFF